The 18 T cell receptor beta chains listed next were all sequenced from one sample in a study of Graves' ophthalmopathy and Graves' hyperthyroidism. RNA transcripts provided the template for amplifying TCR beta CDR3 regions. The first round was an RT-PCR with HTBI primers, and the second round was a multiplex PCR. Each CDR3 protein is one row after TCRdb ran MiXCR on the multiplex PCR reads. Seen here are roughly 480,000 distinct CDR3 sequences, roughly an eighth observed once, and the top ten hold roughly 9.8%. The specimen was blood. These receptors originate from a woman in her thirties with Graves' ophthalmopathy.

This clonotype was observed many times. The CDR3 DNA is TGTGCCAGCAGTTTATCGACTGTTAACTATGGCTACACCTTC. Protein product: CASSLSTVNYGYTF. V and J are TRBV28 and TRBJ1-2, with D unresolved. CDR1 is MDHEN and CDR2 is SYDVKM in the germline V gene. This CDR3 is built from 14 residues. V lost 1 base, J lost 1 base, and 7 bases lay in between.

This clonotype showed up many times. CDR3 DNA: TGCGCCAGCAGCCAAGATAGAGAGGGGACCCAGTACTTC. This encodes CASSQDREGTQYF. The V gene is TRBV4-1, the J gene TRBJ2-5; the D gene is possibly TRBD2 (5 bases). Germline CDR1 and CDR2: MGHRA and YSYEKL. The CDR3 spans 13 residues. V lost 0 bases and J 7 bases, leaving 9 bases between the germline ends.

This clonotype has only a few counts. A much larger clone lies one base from this, so it may be a read error. The chain carries TRBV28 and TRBJ2-5; the D call may be TRBD1 or TRBD2 (5 bases each). The CDR3 consists of 13 residues. Germline CDR1 is MDHEN and CDR2 is SYDVKM. This CDR3 reads CASVPGRQVTQYF. CDR3 coding DNA: TGTGCCAGCGTTCCGGGACGGCAAGTGACCCAGTACTTC.

This clonotype was seen repeatedly, ten times or more. The chain couples TRBV6-1 to TRBJ2-5; TRBD1 aligns across 7 bases. From germline, CDR1 is MNHNS and CDR2 SASEGT. The CDR3 runs 14 residues. V shed 5 bases, J shed 5 bases, and the junction held 8 bases outside the gene matches. The CDR3: CASSQGPRGETQYF. The CDR3 bases are TGTGCCAGCAGTCAAGGGCCCAGGGGGGAGACCCAGTACTTC.

This clonotype was counted ten times or more. The chain joins TRBV6-5 to TRBJ2-2; no reliable D call. The CDR3 has 14 amino acids. The V end lost 0 bases, the J end lost 0 bases, and 2 bases lay between the germline ends. From germline, CDR1 is MNHEY and CDR2 SVGAGI. The CDR3 reads CASSYSTNTGELFF. The CDR3 DNA follows: TGTGCCAGCAGTTACTCGACGAACACCGGGGAGCTGTTTTTT.

The J gene is TRBJ2-7, the V gene TRBV2; 9 positions match TRBD2. The V gene's germline CDR1 is SNHLY and CDR2 FYNNEI. The CDR3 totals 15 residues. V shed 8 bases, J shed 2 bases, and the junction held 10 bases outside the gene matches. CDR3 sequence reads: CASAPGAGGAYEQYF. In nucleotides, the CDR3 is TGTGCCAGCGCCCCCGGGGCGGGGGGGGCCTACGAGCAGTACTTC.

This clonotype was counted ten times or more. J is TRBJ2-7 and V is TRBV4-1, with 11 bases that match TRBD1. Trimming removed 3 bases from V and 6 bases from J; junction bases left unmatched: 7. This CDR3 region has 15 residues. Per germline, CDR1 MGHRA and CDR2 YSYEKL. The DNA of the CDR3 is TGCGCCAGCAGCCAGACCGGGACAGGGGGTCGCGAGCAGTACTTC. Amino acids: CASSQTGTGGREQYF.

This clonotype was counted between two and nine times. The V call is TRBV2, the J call TRBJ2-7; 7 nucleotides match TRBD2. The CDR3 length is 13 residues. The trim removed 3 bases at V and 7 bases at J, leaving 6 bases unmatched. Germline CDR1 SNHLY, CDR2 FYNNEI. CDR3 bases: TGTGCCAGCAGTGACTTAACGGGAGGAGAGCAGTACTTC. Its translation is CASSDLTGGEQYF.

This clonotype has ten or more counts. The CDR3 is CASSTETGYYSNQPQHF. The CDR3 nucleotides read TGTGCCAGTAGTACAGAGACAGGATACTATAGCAATCAGCCCCAGCATTTT. The rearrangement uses TRBV19 and TRBJ1-5; D perhaps matches TRBD1 (6 bases). There are 17 residues in the CDR3. Germline V gene lookup returns CDR1 LNHDA and CDR2 SQIVND (reference sequence). Between the trimmed V and J ends, which lost 4 bases and 0 bases, there was a span of 16 bases.

This clonotype was found many times. The rearrangement joins TRBV29-1 to TRBJ2-5, with D maybe TRBD1 (6 bases). The V end was cut by 6 bases, the J end by 3 bases, with 14 bases between. The CDR3 is 13 residues long. Looked up from germline, CDR1 is SQVTM and CDR2 is ANQGSEA. The CDR3 DNA reads TGCAGCGTCATCCGGACAGCCGAAGAGACCCAGTACTTC. As protein: CSVIRTAEETQYF.

This clonotype was counted many times. The rearrangement links TRBV28 to TRBJ1-6; D possibly corresponds to TRBD1 (5 bases). V was cut by 7 bases and J by 7 bases, with 11 bases left in between. The CDR3 is 13 amino acids. The germline V gene has CDR1 MDHEN and CDR2 SYDVKM. CDR3 residues: CASTRQLNSPLHF. CDR3 DNA sequence: TGTGCCAGCACTAGACAGCTCAATTCACCCCTCCACTTT.

Points on this clonotype: A much larger clone lies one base from this, so it may be a read error. CDR3 amino acids: CASSPNPGGSETKYF. The DNA of the CDR3 is TGTGCCAGCAGTCCAAATCCCGGGGGATCAGAGACCAAGTACTTC. The chain links TRBV12-3 or TRBV12-4 to TRBJ2-5; the D gene is possibly TRBD2 (6 bases). CDR3 size: 15 residues.

J is TRBJ1-1 and V is TRBV3-1; unclear D gene. The CDR3 runs to 12 residues. V dropped 3 bases and J dropped 7 bases, with 9 bases sitting between them. From germline, CDR1 is LGHDT and CDR2 YNNKEL (reference sequence). CDR3 region: CASSHREVEAFF. CDR3 in DNA: TGTGCCAGCAGCCATAGGGAGGTTGAAGCTTTCTTT.

This clonotype occurred many times. The rearrangement joins TRBV6-1 to TRBJ2-5, with D tentatively TRBD2 (6 bases). Germline CDR1 MNHNS, CDR2 SASEGT. V lost 1 base and J lost 2, with 14 bases in between. The CDR3 extends over 16 amino acids. CDR3 region: CASSEGVGGAQETQYF. In DNA form, the CDR3 reads TGTGCCAGCAGTGAAGGAGTGGGAGGCGCACAAGAGACCCAGTACTTC.

Only a few counts were recorded for this clonotype. The chain is built from TRBV19 and TRBJ2-4; D might be TRBD2 (6 bases). This CDR3 spans 12 amino acids. The germline V and J ends were trimmed by 10 bases and 4 bases, with 11 bases remaining between them. Germline V gene data show CDR1 as LNHDA and CDR2 as SQIVND (reference sequence). CDR3 in DNA: TGTGCCACCTGGGGAGGAAAAAACATTCAGTACTTC. Translated, it gives CATWGGKNIQYF.

The chain employs TRBV28 and TRBJ2-2; tentatively, D is TRBD1 (6 bases). From germline, CDR1 is MDHEN and CDR2 SYDVKM. The ends were cut back, 2 bases at V and 0 bases at J, with 10 bases in the middle. The CDR3 covers 16 residues. CDR3 in DNA: TGTGCCAGCAGTTTAAGCAGGGGCTCGAACACCGGGGAGCTGTTTTTT. It specifies CASSLSRGSNTGELFF.

The rearrangement links TRBV24-1 to TRBJ2-7; D is unclear. Germline CDR1 and CDR2: KGHDR and SFDVKD. Trimming took 4 bases from V and 5 from J, leaving 14 bases between them. CDR3 length: 14 residues. CDR3 bases: TGTGCCACCAGTGACCTCGCTTCGCCCCACGAGCAGTACTTC. This translates into CATSDLASPHEQYF.

This clonotype has just a few counts. This CDR3 is CASSYSNLVREYEQYF. The CDR3 region has the DNA TGTGCCAGCAGTTACTCGAATTTGGTCAGGGAGTACGAGCAGTACTTC. The chain employs TRBV6-2 or TRBV6-3 and TRBJ2-7; D tentatively fits TRBD1 or TRBD2 (5 bases each). Germline V gene sequence: CDR1 MNHEY, CDR2 SVGEGT. Trimming stripped 0 bases from V and 4 bases from J, with 16 bases between. CDR3 size: 16 residues.